The 20 T cell receptor beta chains listed next were all sequenced from one sample in a study of T cell changes during pregnancy in multiple sclerosis. Profiled with immunoSEQ multiplex PCR; TCRdb holds only in-frame clones, not every one. Among about 79,000 clones listed, 75% to 95% were seen once. The sample was CD4+ T cells from peripheral blood mononuclear cells, taken in the second trimester of pregnancy. Receptor source: a female donor with multiple sclerosis, enrolled in a pregnancy study.

In DNA, the CDR3 is TGTGCCAGCAGTGCCCGACTAGCGGGAGGTATGGGAGAGACCCAGTACTTC. Amino acid sequence: CASSARLAGGMGETQYF. V gene TRBV6-1 combines with J gene TRBJ2-5; 13 bases map to TRBD2. CDR1 MNHNS and CDR2 SASEGT come from the germline V gene. CDR3 length: 17 amino acids. The junction had 9 bases not matched to a gene; V was cut back by 4 bases and J by 4 bases.

This chain uses TRBV28 with TRBJ2-7, with D perhaps TRBD1 (5 bases). V lost 9 bases, J lost 0 bases, and 15 bases lay in between. Per the germline V gene, CDR1 is MDHEN and CDR2 is SYDVKM. The CDR3 runs to 14 residues. CDR3 nucleotides: TGTGCCAGTAGGCCGGACACGCACTCCTACGAGCAGTACTTC. Its translation: CASRPDTHSYEQYF.

DNA for the CDR3: TGTGCCAGCAGTGCACAGGGGGCGCTCGACGAGCAGTACTTC. It codes for CASSAQGALDEQYF. The rearrangement uses TRBV6-1 and TRBJ2-7; 9 nucleotides align to TRBD1. Germline assignment: CDR1 MNHNS and CDR2 SASEGT. V lost 4 bases, J lost 5 bases, and 6 bases stayed unmatched. This CDR3 spans 14 amino acids.

The V call is TRBV18, the J call TRBJ1-4; D unresolved. CDR1 and CDR2 from the germline V gene are KGHSH and LQKENI. The V end lost 0 bases, the J end lost 0 bases, and 11 bases lay between the germline ends. CDR3 length equals 17 residues. The CDR3 reads CASSPPPGAATNEKLFF. The CDR3 coding sequence is TGTGCCAGCTCACCACCGCCAGGCGCCGCAACTAATGAAAAACTGTTTTTT.

This chain links TRBV7-8 with TRBJ1-3, with D possibly matching TRBD1 (5 bases). The germline V and J ends were trimmed by 5 bases and 2 bases, with 16 bases remaining between them. The CDR3 is 16 amino acids. CDR1 and CDR2 from the germline V gene are SGHVS and FQNEAQ. Written as DNA, the CDR3 is TGTGCCAGCAGCCAAGGGGTTAGCAAGGCTGGAAACACCATATATTTT. It encodes CASSQGVSKAGNTIYF.

This clone has only one observation. In nucleotides, the CDR3 is TGTGCCAGCAACAGGGGGGGCGGGAACACCGGGGAGCTGTTTTTT. This encodes CASNRGGGNTGELFF. The rearrangement uses TRBV9 and TRBJ2-2; possibly TRBD1 for D (8 bases). CDR1 SGDLS and CDR2 YYNGEE come from the germline V gene. With 6 bases removed from V and 1 base from J, the gap between germline ends came to 13 bases. The CDR3 contains 15 residues.

The J gene is TRBJ2-7, the V gene TRBV6-1; the D gene is possibly TRBD1 (6 bases). Germline V CDR1 and CDR2: MNHNS, SASEGT. The CDR3 runs 14 residues. Trimming took off 3 bases at V and 2 bases at J, with 11 bases between the two ends. For the CDR3, the DNA is TGTGCCAGCAGTGACCCCGGGACAACCTACGAGCAGTACTTC. This codes for CASSDPGTTYEQYF.

Here the CDR3 DNA reads TGTGCCAGTAGTACGCGGGGCCCGAACACCGGGGAGCTGTTTTTT. Translation: CASSTRGPNTGELFF. V and J are TRBV19 and TRBJ2-2; possibly TRBD2 for D (6 bases). From germline, CDR1 is LNHDA and CDR2 SQIVND (reference sequence). V was clipped by 4 bases and J by 0 bases, with 9 bases between them. The CDR3 length is 15 residues.

This chain joins TRBV7-3 and TRBJ2-5; a possible D gene is TRBD1 (6 bases). The germline gives CDR1 SGHTA, CDR2 FQGTGA. This CDR3 region has 13 residues. Trimming took off 5 bases at V and 5 bases at J, with 12 bases between the two ends. CDR3 region: CASSPGVRETQYF. CDR3 DNA sequence: TGTGCCAGCAGCCCAGGGGTTAGGGAGACCCAGTACTTC.

This clone was seen a single time. The genes are TRBV7-8 and TRBJ1-5; 9 positions match TRBD1. V gave up 5 bases and J gave up 1 base; unmatched junction bases: 9. The CDR3 is 17 amino acids. Germline V gene lookup returns CDR1 SGHVS and CDR2 FQNEAQ. CDR3 amino acids: CASSPGQGVWSNQPQHF. CDR3 sequence (DNA): TGTGCCAGCAGCCCGGGACAGGGCGTTTGGAGCAATCAGCCCCAGCATTTT.

This rearrangement joins TRBV6-5 to TRBJ2-4; a possible D gene is TRBD1 (6 bases). This CDR3 comprises 15 residues. Trimming shortened V by 6 bases and J by 2 bases, and 14 bases separated the two germline ends. Germline loops: CDR1 MNHEY, CDR2 SVGAGI. CDR3 sequence: CASSSNDRTKNIQYF. CDR3 coding DNA: TGTGCCAGCAGCTCAAACGACAGGACCAAAAACATTCAGTACTTC.

V usage is TRBV6-5 and J usage is TRBJ2-5, with 10 bases lining up with TRBD1. CDR3 length: 15 amino acids. Germline V lookup: CDR1 MNHEY, CDR2 SVGAGI. The ends lost 6 bases at V and 1 base at J; junction bases unmatched: 5. CDR3 loop: CASSRTGGIQETQYF. The CDR3, as DNA: TGTGCCAGCAGCCGGACAGGGGGAATCCAAGAGACCCAGTACTTC.

The genes are TRBV5-4 and TRBJ2-2; 11 bases line up with TRBD2. The CDR3 is 14 residues long. Germline lookup yields CDR1 SGHNT and CDR2 YYREEE (reference sequence). With 8 bases clipped from V and 5 bases from J, the junction kept 5 bases outside the gene matches. CDR3 loop: CASSSGGRTGELFF. The CDR3 bases are TGTGCCAGTTCTAGCGGGGGGCGGACCGGGGAGCTGTTTTTT.

V gene TRBV11-3 combines with J gene TRBJ2-7, with D possibly matching TRBD2 (6 bases). This CDR3 is 15 amino acids long. CDR1 is SGHNT, CDR2 YENEEA, per germline. The germline V and J ends were trimmed by 5 bases and 4 bases, with 18 bases remaining between them. In DNA form, the CDR3 reads TGTGCCAGCAGCCCGCGGGGTGCCAGTGGGTACGAGCAGTACTTC. It specifies CASSPRGASGYEQYF.

This clone came up once. This chain uses TRBV7-8 with TRBJ2-7; the match to TRBD2 covers 8 bases. With 8 bases clipped from V and 3 bases from J, the junction kept 12 bases outside the gene matches. The CDR3 spans 15 residues. The germline gives CDR1 SGHVS, CDR2 FQNEAQ. The DNA of the CDR3 is TGTGCCAGCGGCTCAAAGCGGGGGCCCAACTACGAGCAGTACTTC. It encodes CASGSKRGPNYEQYF. Combining the CDR3 with reference TRBV7-8 and TRBJ2-7 gives the whole variable domain GAGVSQSPRYKVAKRGQDVALRCDPISGHVSLFWYQQALGQGPEFLTYFQNEAQLDKSGLPSDRFFAERPEGSVSTLKIQRTQQEDSAVYLCASGSKRGPNYEQYFGPGTRLTVT.

The chain joins TRBV7-3 to TRBJ2-1, with D unclear. Trimming left V 4 bases short and J 9 bases short, with 10 bases between. CDR1 and CDR2 (germline): SGHTA, FQGTGA. The CDR3 extends over 12 amino acids. The CDR3 region is CASSSRKSEQFF. In nucleotides, the CDR3 is TGTGCCAGCAGCTCGAGGAAGAGTGAGCAGTTCTTC.

This chain uses TRBV23-1 with TRBJ2-2; 7 nucleotides line up with TRBD1. TRBV23-1 is an ORF, and what it does is uncertain. Losses at the gene ends were 4 bases for V and 4 bases for J; bases not matched to a gene: 3. This CDR3 is 14 amino acids long. This chain's CDR3 is CASSLTGSTGELFF. As DNA, the CDR3 is TGCGCCAGCAGTCTGACAGGGAGCACCGGGGAGCTGTTTTTT.

The chain links TRBV10-3 to TRBJ1-6; 7 bases agree with TRBD1. Germline-derived CDR1 and CDR2 are ENHRY and SYGVKD. The V segment lost 5 bases and the J segment 5 bases; nucleotides outside the gene matches: 6. CDR3 size: 15 residues. CDR3 coding DNA: TGTGCCATCAGTCGAGGACAGGTCGATAATTCACCCCTCCACTTT. Protein: CAISRGQVDNSPLHF.

The rearrangement links TRBV27 to TRBJ2-5; D is possibly TRBD2 (5 bases). V lost 4 bases to trimming and J lost 4 bases, with 13 bases between them. Per germline, CDR1 MNHEY and CDR2 SMNVEV (reference sequence). The CDR3 sequence is 14 residues long. The CDR3 DNA follows: TGTGCCAGCAGTTCCGGACGTCGGGGAGAGACCCAGTACTTC. Amino acids: CASSSGRRGETQYF.

This clone appeared once. The chain links TRBV19 to TRBJ2-4; 9 bases line up with TRBD1. Germline-derived CDR1 and CDR2 are LNHDA and SQIVND (reference sequence). The CDR3 loop spans 19 amino acids. Trimming cost V 5 bases and J 3 bases; bases outside gene matches: 17. The CDR3 sequence is CASSPPRTGAPRVKNIQYF. The CDR3 DNA reads as TGTGCCAGTAGTCCCCCCCGGACAGGGGCCCCGCGGGTCAAAAACATTCAGTACTTC.